These T cell receptor beta chains were read from a single sample in a study of shared clonotypes between healthy human individuals. Produced via immunoSEQ multiplex PCR; TCRdb's table is partial and in-frame only. This table holds about 1 million clones, around 82% found once. Sequencing was carried out using memory CD4+ T cells from PBMCs. Source of these receptors: a man aged 18 to 35 in good health. Some clones in this sample may be carry-over from other donors' samples. The CDR3 runs from the conserved cysteine through the conserved F or W. A D gene is named only where the DNA matches it firmly. Not all rows give a size; the values are once, few, many and, for expanded clones, a class.

clone_size	v_call	cdr3_length	d_call	j_call	cdr3_nt	cdr3_aa
.	TRBV6-1	15	TRBD1	TRBJ2-1	TGTGCCAGCAGTGAACGGGACAGGACCTACAATGAGCAGTTCTTC	CASSERDRTYNEQFF
.	TRBV7-2	18	TRBD1	TRBJ2-2	TGTGCCAGCAGCTCCTCTGCGGGCAGGGGGCTGTCCACCGGGGAGCTGTTTTTT	CASSSSAGRGLSTGELFF
.	TRBV12-1	18	.	TRBJ1-4	TGTGCCAGCAGCTTTCCCGGCAATCGACGGTTGATACGTGAAAAACTGTTTTTT	CASSFPGNRRLIREKLFF
few	TRBV28	16	TRBD1	TRBJ1-2	TGTGCCACCCAGTTACTGGGACAGGGGTACAACTATGGCTACACCTTC	CATQLLGQGYNYGYTF
.	TRBV15	12	.	TRBJ2-7	TGTGCCACCAGCAGAGACTCTTGGGAGCAGTACTTC	CATSRDSWEQYF
.	TRBV30	16	TRBD2	TRBJ2-7	TGTGCCTTATCCGGGACTAGCGGTTCTCAGGGGTACGAGCAGTACTTC	CALSGTSGSQGYEQYF
.	TRBV9	14	TRBD1	TRBJ1-1	TGTGCCAGCAGGACAGGGACCGACGCCTCTGAAGCTTTCTTT	CASRTGTDASEAFF
.	TRBV7-2	15	TRBD1	TRBJ2-1	TGTGCCAGCAGACCACAGGGGGCGGTTAATGCTGAGCAGTTCTTC	CASRPQGAVNAEQFF
.	TRBV9	16	.	TRBJ2-7	TGTGCCAGCAGCGTAGAACCACGTGGAGGGAGCTACGAGCAGTACTTC	CASSVEPRGGSYEQYF
once	TRBV5-6	15	.	TRBJ2-7	TGTGCCAGCAGCTTGGTCGGGGCCTTCTCCTACGAGCAGTACTTC	CASSLVGAFSYEQYF
.	TRBV7-9	15	.	TRBJ2-5	TGTGCCAGCAGCTTCCGGCGCTTGGGCCAAGAGACCCAGTACTTC	CASSFRRLGQETQYF
.	TRBV10-1	13	TRBD1	TRBJ1-2	TGCGCCAGCAGTGGCGGACAGGGTTATGGCTACACCTTC	CASSGGQGYGYTF
.	TRBV5-1	15	.	TRBJ2-1	TGCGCCAGCAGCTTCACGGAGAGCTCCTACAATGAGCAGTTCTTC	CASSFTESSYNEQFF
.	TRBV6-6	16	.	TRBJ1-5	TGTGCCAGCAGTAGCCAAAGGGGCTATAGCAATCAGCCCCAGCATTTT	CASSSQRGYSNQPQHF
.	TRBV10-3	15	TRBD1	TRBJ1-3	TGTGCCATCAGGGGGACAGGATCCTCTGGAAACACCATATATTTT	CAIRGTGSSGNTIYF
.	TRBV11-2	17	.	TRBJ1-1	TGTGCCAGCAGCCAAAAGTCCCTACGGCAGACGAACACTGAAGCTTTCTTT	CASSQKSLRQTNTEAFF
.	TRBV9	15	TRBD1	TRBJ2-3	TGTGCCAGCAGCGTAGGGACAGGGGGAACGGATACGCAGTATTTT	CASSVGTGGTDTQYF
once	TRBV29-1	15	TRBD2	TRBJ2-1	TGCAGCGTTGAAGGGGGTAGCGGGATACGTAATGAGCAGTTCTTC	CSVEGGSGIRNEQFF
.	TRBV15	13	.	TRBJ1-5	TGTGCCACCAGCCGGGGGGACAATCAGCCCCAGCATTTT	CATSRGDNQPQHF
.	TRBV18	17	.	TRBJ2-7	TGTGCCAGCTCACCAGGGGGAGGGGGGGCCGTCTCCTACGAGCAGTACTTC	CASSPGGGGAVSYEQYF
.	TRBV7-9	13	TRBD1	TRBJ1-5	TGTGCCAGCAGCGCACAAGGGGGCCAGCCCCAGCATTTT	CASSAQGGQPQHF
.	TRBV27	14	.	TRBJ2-7	TGTGCCAGCAGTTTAGTTGCCGGGGCCTACGAGCAGTACTTC	CASSLVAGAYEQYF
.	TRBV7-8	16	.	TRBJ1-5	TGTGCCAGCAGCTCAGGTGGGGCGACAGGCAATCAGCCCCAGCATTTT	CASSSGGATGNQPQHF
.	TRBV7-8	12	.	TRBJ1-2	TGTGCCAGCAGCTCGAGGGGGTATGGCTACACCTTC	CASSSRGYGYTF
.	TRBV2	11	.	TRBJ2-7	TGTGCCAGCATTCGCTCCTACGAGCAGTACTTC	CASIRSYEQYF
once	TRBV5-1	17	TRBD1	TRBJ2-2	TGCGCCAGCAGCTTGGCCAACAGGGGAATAGGCACCGGGGAGCTGTTTTTT	CASSLANRGIGTGELFF
.	TRBV5-6	15	.	TRBJ2-7	TGTGCCAGCAGCTTGCGGGGCGGGTGGTCCTACGAGCAGTACTTC	CASSLRGGWSYEQYF
.	TRBV28	16	.	TRBJ1-2	TGTGCCAGCAGTTTTTCGGCGGCCATAACTACCTATGGCTACACCTTC	CASSFSAAITTYGYTF
.	TRBV11-2	16	TRBD1	TRBJ2-7	TGTGCCAGCAGCTCCCGGGGACAGCTAGGGGGCTACGAGCAGTACTTC	CASSSRGQLGGYEQYF
.	TRBV6-5	15	.	TRBJ1-5	TGTGCCAGCAGTTACCCCGGAATAGTTCATCAGCCCCAGCATTTT	CASSYPGIVHQPQHF
.	TRBV7-2	15	.	TRBJ2-7	TGTGCCAGCAGCTGGAGACCCGGGGGTGGGTACGAGCAGTACTTC	CASSWRPGGGYEQYF
.	TRBV18	15	.	TRBJ1-1	TGTGCCAGCTCACCAAGCGGAGTTGGGAGCACTGAAGCTTTCTTT	CASSPSGVGSTEAFF
once	TRBV5-4	15	.	TRBJ2-3	TGTGCCAGCAGCTTGTTTTGGGAGGAGACAGATACGCAGTATTTT	CASSLFWEETDTQYF
.	TRBV5-1	13	.	TRBJ2-3	TGCGCCAGCAGCGAACAGGGACCAGATACGCAGTATTTT	CASSEQGPDTQYF
.	TRBV28	16	.	TRBJ2-1	TGTGCCAGCAGTTCTCTCAGCGGTTCGAAGAACAATGAGCAGTTCTTC	CASSSLSGSKNNEQFF
.	TRBV25-1	17	TRBD2	TRBJ2-3	TGTGCCAGCAGTGAATCGTGGGGGAGGGCCGGGACAGATACGCAGTATTTT	CASSESWGRAGTDTQYF